Presented here are 20 T cell receptor beta chains from one specimen sequenced in a study of blood T cell repertoires in COVID-19 (dated by TCRdb to the early 2020s). The library relied on the immunoSEQ multiplex PCR assay. The source is immuneACCESS, and TCRdb retained only in-frame sequences with V and J called. Part of the clones is not carried over; for the studies checked, unresolved V genes explain less than half of this, and the remainder is unexplained. The sample records some 49,000 clones, 65% to 90% of which are singletons. The ten biggest clones cover less than 3% of the sample. Sequencing was done on a sample of peripheral blood. Receptors originate from a woman in her fifties or sixties with acute or convalescent COVID-19.

The V and J genes are TRBV15 and TRBJ1-2; TRBD1 matches at 7 bases. Germline V gene data show CDR1 as LNHNV and CDR2 as YYDKDF (reference sequence). V trimming: 0 bases; J trimming: 4 bases; junction bases outside the gene matches: 5. The CDR3 loop spans 15 amino acids. The CDR3 here is CATSRERGRGYGYTF. The DNA for the CDR3 is TGTGCCACCAGCAGAGAAAGGGGGCGCGGCTATGGCTACACCTTC. The variable domain in full, completed from reference TRBV15 and TRBJ1-2, reads DAMVIQNPRYQVTQFGKPVTLSCSQTLNHNVMYWYQQKSSQAPKLLFHYYDKDFNNEADTPDNFQSRRPNTSFCFLDIRSPGLGDTAMYLCATSRERGRGYGYTFGSGTRLTVV.

This chain connects TRBV5-1 to TRBJ1-2, with a weak D call TRBD1 (5 bases). The CDR3 is 13 amino acids. V was trimmed by 4 bases and J by 10 bases, leaving 17 bases between them. The V gene's germline CDR1 is SGHRS and CDR2 YFSETQ. The CDR3 DNA reads as TGCGCCAGCAGCCAAGCGGGGCAGTCTGTCTACACCTTC. It codes for CASSQAGQSVYTF.

V and J are TRBV10-3 and TRBJ2-3; TRBD2 aligns across 7 bases. With 6 bases clipped from V and 1 base from J, the junction kept 4 bases outside the gene matches. The CDR3 is made up of 14 amino acids. CDR1 and CDR2 (germline): ENHRY, SYGVKD. CDR3 DNA sequence: TGTGCCATCAGGTCCCGGGGGGGCACAGATACGCAGTATTTT. Translation: CAIRSRGGTDTQYF.

As concerns this clone: The sample has other DNA sequences that encode this CDR3 too. The gene calls are TRBV7-2 and TRBJ1-5, with D perhaps TRBD1 (5 bases). The CDR3 totals 13 residues. Trimming stripped 4 bases from V and 4 bases from J, with 8 bases between. Germline V CDR1 and CDR2: SGHTA, FQGNSA. Here the CDR3 DNA reads TGTGCCAGCAGCTCCCGGGGGAATCAGCCCCAGCATTTT. Translated, it gives CASSSRGNQPQHF.

V gene TRBV3-1 (or the pseudogene TRBV3-2) combines with J gene TRBJ2-2; 13 bases match TRBD2. Germline V gene lookup returns CDR1 LGHDT and CDR2 YNNKEL (reference sequence). The CDR3 spans 20 residues. Trimming took 3 bases from V and 4 from J; bases not matched to a gene: 14. CDR3 bases: TGTGCCAGCAGCCACGCCCTCTCACTAGCGGGAGGGCCGGGCACCGGGGAGCTGTTTTTT. Protein product: CASSHALSLAGGPGTGELFF.

The rearrangement links TRBV13 to TRBJ2-1; TRBD2 agrees at 9 bases. CDR1 PRHDT and CDR2 FYEKMQ come from the germline V gene (reference sequence). The CDR3 runs 15 residues. The junction had 8 bases not matched to a gene; V was cut back by 4 bases and J by 7 bases. CDR3 residues: CASSSRLAGENEQFF. For the CDR3, the DNA is TGTGCCAGCAGCTCACGATTAGCGGGGGAAAATGAGCAGTTCTTC.

This clone appeared once. The chain recombines TRBV24-1 with TRBJ2-6; 7 bases agree with TRBD1. The ends lost 4 bases at V and 3 bases at J; junction bases unmatched: 14. This CDR3 spans 19 amino acids. The germline V gene encodes CDR1 KGHDR and CDR2 SFDVKD. CDR3 protein: CATSDGLRGGRSGANVLTF. Written as DNA, the CDR3 is TGTGCCACCAGTGACGGTTTGAGAGGGGGCAGGAGTGGGGCCAACGTCCTGACTTTC.

This chain connects TRBV11-2 to TRBJ2-7, with D hard to call. Germline V CDR1 and CDR2: SGHAT, FQNNGV. CDR3 size: 13 residues. V shed 1 base and J shed 4 bases, with 8 bases lying between them. In nucleotides, the CDR3 is TGTGCCAGCAGCTTAGCGGGTAGTTACGAGCAGTACTTC. Protein product: CASSLAGSYEQYF.

The chain carries TRBV12-3 or TRBV12-4 and TRBJ1-1; the match to TRBD1 covers 8 bases. V gave up 3 bases and J gave up 11 bases; unmatched junction bases: 5. The CDR3 is 12 residues long. The CDR3 loop is CASSFGQGVAFF. CDR3 DNA: TGTGCCAGCAGTTTTGGACAGGGAGTCGCTTTCTTT.

This sequence joins TRBV18 and TRBJ2-4; TRBD1 matches 8 bases. The length of the CDR3 is 14 residues. The junction had 2 bases not matched to a gene; V was cut back by 2 bases and J by 5 bases. Germline CDR1 is KGHSH and CDR2 is LQKENI. The CDR3 bases are TGTGCCAGCTCACCAAAGACAGGGGAAAACATTCAGTACTTC. Translating it yields CASSPKTGENIQYF.

The chain links TRBV15 to TRBJ2-7; D possibly corresponds to TRBD2 (5 bases). The CDR3 totals 14 residues. Germline CDR1 is LNHNV and CDR2 is YYDKDF (reference sequence). V shed 3 bases and J shed 1 base, with 10 bases lying between them. The CDR3 protein is CATSRARGSYEQYF. The CDR3 region has the DNA TGTGCCACCAGCAGGGCCCGCGGGTCCTACGAGCAGTACTTC.

The chain is built from TRBV12-3 or TRBV12-4 and TRBJ1-2; 7 nucleotides match TRBD1. V dropped 6 bases and J dropped 4; count of bases not matched to a gene: 5. The CDR3 is made up of 13 amino acids. The CDR3 sequence is CASSSGQVYGYTF. In DNA, the CDR3 is TGTGCCAGCAGCTCAGGACAGGTCTATGGCTACACCTTC.

J is TRBJ2-7 and V is TRBV18; TRBD2 matches at 10 bases. CDR3 length equals 15 residues. Trimming took 3 bases from V and 2 from J; bases not matched to a gene: 4. CDR1 and CDR2 from the germline V gene are KGHSH and LQKENI. CDR3 nucleotide sequence: TGTGCCAGCTCACCCGGACTAGCGGAGGCCTACGAGCAGTACTTC. As protein: CASSPGLAEAYEQYF.

V usage is TRBV11-2 and J usage is TRBJ2-2; 12 bases are a match to TRBD2. The J segment lost 7 bases and the V segment lost 4 bases, leaving 10 bases of the junction unmatched. This CDR3 is built from 17 residues. In germline, CDR1 is SGHAT, CDR2 FQNNGV. CDR3 sequence reads: CASSSGLAGSHGGELFF. In DNA, the CDR3 is TGTGCCAGCAGCTCCGGACTAGCGGGGAGTCACGGCGGGGAGCTGTTTTTT.

A single count supports this clone. The chain links TRBV12-3 or TRBV12-4 to TRBJ1-1, with D possibly matching TRBD1 (6 bases). V lost 6 bases to trimming and J lost 5 bases, with 7 bases between them. The CDR3 is made up of 11 amino acids. The CDR3 is CASRGQTEAFF. DNA of the CDR3: TGTGCCAGCAGAGGACAGACTGAAGCTTTCTTT.

The chain has TRBV30 and TRBJ2-1; TRBD2 matches at 11 bases. J was trimmed by 12 bases and V by 0 bases; bases with no gene match: 10. This CDR3 has 15 amino acids. CDR1 is GTSNPN, CDR2 SVGIG, per germline (reference sequence). In DNA, the CDR3 is TGTGCCTGGAGTGTACAGACTAGCGGGGCGGCTAGGCAGTTCTTC. Amino acids: CAWSVQTSGAARQFF.

The gene calls are TRBV18 and TRBJ2-5; 7 bases map to TRBD2. The CDR3 is 14 amino acids. Germline loops: CDR1 KGHSH, CDR2 LQKENI. Trimming cost V 2 bases and J 3 bases; bases outside gene matches: 3. CDR3 nucleotides: TGTGCCAGCTCACCAATCGCGGGGGAAGAGACCCAGTACTTC. Protein: CASSPIAGEETQYF. Full variable domain (rest looked up from reference TRBV18 and TRBJ2-5): NAGVMQNPRHLVRRRGQEARLRCSPMKGHSHVYWYRQLPEEGLKFMVYLQKENIIDESGMPKERFSAEFPKEGPSILRIQQVVRGDSAAYFCASSPIAGEETQYFGPGTRLLVL.

The V and J genes are TRBV30 and TRBJ1-1; no firm D call. This CDR3 is built from 13 residues. Trimming pared 0 bases from V and 8 bases from J, leaving 13 bases between. CDR1 and CDR2 (germline): GTSNPN, SVGIG (reference sequence). CDR3 coding DNA: TGTGCCTGGAGTGTGAAGCAAAGTTTCGAAGCTTTCTTT. This sequence encodes CAWSVKQSFEAFF.

This chain joins TRBV5-1 and TRBJ2-2; D uncertain. V lost 6 bases, J lost 3 bases, and 12 bases lay in between. This CDR3 region has 14 residues. The V gene's germline CDR1 is SGHRS and CDR2 YFSETQ. CDR3: CASTVGFYTGELFF. The CDR3 nucleotides are TGCGCCAGCACCGTGGGCTTTTACACCGGGGAGCTGTTTTTT.

V and J are TRBV2 and TRBJ2-7, with a tentative D call TRBD1 (6 bases). In germline, CDR1 is SNHLY, CDR2 FYNNEI. The CDR3 has 13 amino acids. With 7 bases removed from V and 3 bases from J, the gap between germline ends came to 13 bases. CDR3 protein: CASTEDRVYEQYF. The CDR3 nucleotides read TGTGCCAGCACGGAGGACAGAGTCTACGAGCAGTACTTC.